This TCR beta chain was obtained from a study of blood T cell repertoires in COVID-19. Background on the study: COVID-19 samples, acute and convalescent, were from the United States, Italy and Spain. Sources were T cells, B-cell-depleted T cells, or PBMCs; the material itself was cDNA or gDNA.

Methods used by the authors: Reference gene primer amplification gave estimated nucleated cell counts. TCRdb keeps only in-frame clones here, not all; method: immunoSEQ multiplex PCR. From that table come the V and J calls and clone size; the DNA was used to work out D and trimming. The sample lists 76,000 or so clones, around 85% seen once, with approximately 8% in the top ten. This CDR3 is 17 amino acids long. Germline values: CDR1 SGHAT, CDR2 FQNNGV. With 1 base clipped from V and 5 bases from J, the junction kept 6 bases outside the gene matches. The sample was peripheral blood. The chain has TRBV11-2 and TRBJ2-2, with 11 bases fitting TRBD2. The receptor was derived from a man younger than 40 with acute or convalescent COVID-19. The CDR3 sequence: CASSLALAGERTGELFF. DNA of the CDR3: TGTGCCAGCAGCTTAGCACTAGCGGGAGAGCGTACCGGGGAGCTGTTTTTT.